The next 9 T cell receptor beta chains were all read from a single sample in a study of T cell responses to AZD1222 COVID-19 vaccine. The repertoire was sequenced with immunoSEQ multiplex PCR; TCRdb's copy has only in-frame clones and lacks some. The sample has some 130,000 clones; roughly 80% are singletons. The starting material was peripheral blood, obtained on day 0 of AZD1222 vaccination. These receptors were collected from an adult in good health.

In its sample, this clone was seen a few times. This chain links TRBV30 with TRBJ1-2; no clear D gene. The V end was cut by 0 bases, the J end by 5 bases, with 16 bases between. CDR1 and CDR2 from the germline V gene are GTSNPN and SVGIG (reference sequence). The CDR3 is 15 residues long. Here the CDR3 DNA reads TGTGCCTGGAGTGTACATGGGGTACCGGGGTATGGCTACACCTTC. It yields the protein CAWSVHGVPGYGYTF.

This clone has only one observation. This sequence joins TRBV13 and TRBJ1-2; D is unresolved. V was trimmed by 0 bases and J by 8 bases, leaving 10 bases between them. The germline gives CDR1 PRHDT, CDR2 FYEKMQ (reference sequence). This CDR3 spans 13 amino acids. The CDR3 loop is CASSLGSPAGYTF. CDR3 DNA: TGTGCCAGCAGCTTAGGCTCACCTGCGGGCTACACCTTC.

The rearrangement uses TRBV5-1 and TRBJ1-1; the D is unclear. Germline CDR1 SGHRS, CDR2 YFSETQ. Trimming cost V 4 bases and J 1 base, with 14 bases left between them. The CDR3 is 15 residues long. The CDR3, as DNA: TGCGCCAGCAGCCCGTCCTGGGGAGGGAACACTGAAGCTTTCTTT. It encodes CASSPSWGGNTEAFF.

The J gene is TRBJ2-2, the V gene TRBV5-1; no firm D call. V dropped 0 bases and J dropped 2 bases, with 8 bases sitting between them. This CDR3 region has 15 residues. In germline, CDR1 is SGHRS, CDR2 YFSETQ. This CDR3 reads CASSLAVTNTGELFF. CDR3 nucleotide sequence: TGCGCCAGCAGCTTGGCTGTAACTAACACCGGGGAGCTGTTTTTT.

Notes on this clone: At one boundary the junction diverges from the germline segment, which might be a read error. The chain has TRBV12-3 or TRBV12-4 and TRBJ2-1; D call uncertain. CDR3 length equals 11 residues. The CDR3 DNA reads TGTGCCAGCAGTCAAAATAATGCGCAGTTCTTC. Amino acid sequence: CASSQNNAQFF.

The chain combines TRBV24-1 with TRBJ1-2; 7 nucleotides match TRBD1. Losses at the gene ends were 3 bases for V and 4 bases for J; bases not matched to a gene: 13. The CDR3 contains 17 residues. Germline lookup yields CDR1 KGHDR and CDR2 SFDVKD. The CDR3 nucleotides are TGTGCCACCAGTGATCCTATGGACAGGAACAATCGCTATGGCTACACCTTC. It is translated as CATSDPMDRNNRYGYTF.

This chain links TRBV10-3 with TRBJ2-2, with D possibly TRBD1 on 6 matching bases. Germline V CDR1 and CDR2: ENHRY, SYGVKD. V lost 3 bases and J lost 7, with 18 bases in between. The CDR3 has 16 residues. This chain's CDR3 is CAISDRQVENGGELFF. CDR3 nucleotides: TGTGCCATCAGTGATCGACAGGTCGAGAATGGCGGGGAGCTGTTTTTT.

The gene calls are TRBV24-1 and TRBJ2-1; 11 nucleotides align to TRBD2. With 4 bases clipped from V and 0 bases from J, the junction kept 1 base outside the gene matches. CDR3 size: 16 residues. Looked up from germline, CDR1 is KGHDR and CDR2 is SFDVKD. CDR3 coding DNA: TGTGCCACCAGTGACGGACTAGCGGGCTCCTACAATGAGCAGTTCTTC. Its translation: CATSDGLAGSYNEQFF.

The chain employs TRBV28 and TRBJ1-4; D perhaps matches TRBD1 (6 bases). Looked up from germline, CDR1 is MDHEN and CDR2 is SYDVKM. The CDR3 runs 14 residues. V shed 5 bases and J shed 7 bases, with 14 bases lying between them. The CDR3 protein is CASSVGGVVEKLFF. In DNA form, the CDR3 reads TGTGCCAGCAGTGTAGGGGGGGTGGTTGAAAAACTGTTTTTT.